One sample yielded the 31 T cell receptor beta chains listed below, sequenced in a study of blood T cells in healthy people across ages. A sample-barcoded 5' primer and a J-beta primer mix were used in a second PCR of roughly 6 to 12 cycles. One entry per CDR3 protein results from TCRdb running MiXCR on the 5' RACE reads. The profile covers hundreds of thousands of distinct CDR3 sequences, with roughly 44% appearing a single time and roughly 18% taken by the ten largest. What was sequenced was blood. The receptor source for this set is a man between 60 and 75 years old in good health.

This clonotype came up many times. This chain uses TRBV21-1 with TRBJ1-6. TRBV21-1 is labeled a pseudogene. CDR3 length equals 16 residues. The CDR3 is CASSRTVGSYNSPLHF. The CDR3 bases are TGTGCCAGCAGCAGGACGGTCGGCTCCTATAATTCACCCCTCCACTTT.

The V and J genes are TRBV4-3 and TRBJ2-5; the match to TRBD1 covers 8 bases. Germline lookup yields CDR1 LGHNA and CDR2 YSLEER. This CDR3 comprises 16 residues. Trimming took 0 bases from V and 4 from J; bases not matched to a gene: 7. CDR3: CASSQDNRQGAETQYF. The DNA of the CDR3 is TGCGCCAGCAGCCAAGATAATAGGCAGGGGGCAGAGACCCAGTACTTC.

J is TRBJ1-1 and V is TRBV7-2, with D tentatively TRBD1 (5 bases). The CDR3 has 14 residues. V lost 5 bases and J 3 bases, leaving 13 bases between the germline ends. Germline CDR1 is SGHTA and CDR2 is FQGNSA. The CDR3 loop reads CASSRQRGDTEAFF. CDR3 coding DNA: TGTGCCAGCAGCAGACAAAGGGGAGACACTGAAGCTTTCTTT. Variable domain in full (rest from reference TRBV7-2 and TRBJ1-1): GAGVSQSPSNKVTEKGKDVELRCDPISGHTALYWYRQSLGQGLEFLIYFQGNSAPDKSGLPSDRFSAERTGGSVSTLTIQRTQQEDSAVYLCASSRQRGDTEAFFGQGTRLTVV.

This clonotype was observed at least ten times. The J gene is TRBJ2-6, the V gene TRBV6-6; D gene uncertain. The CDR3 contains 16 residues. Trimming cost V 2 bases and J 0 bases, with 8 bases left between them. Germline assignment: CDR1 MNHNY and CDR2 SVGAGI (reference sequence). CDR3: CASSYQYSSGANVLTF. CDR3 coding DNA: TGTGCCAGCAGTTACCAGTATTCCTCTGGGGCCAACGTCCTGACTTTC.

J is TRBJ2-5 and V is TRBV10-3; 14 nucleotides match TRBD2. Germline V CDR1 and CDR2: ENHRY, SYGVKD. The CDR3 is 16 residues long. J lost 2 bases, V lost 7 bases, and 6 bases had no gene match. This chain's CDR3 is CAIKEGLAGGQETQYF. The DNA of the CDR3 is TGTGCCATCAAGGAAGGACTAGCGGGGGGACAAGAGACCCAGTACTTC.

The chain couples TRBV7-6 to TRBJ2-2, with 9 bases that match TRBD2. From germline, CDR1 is SGHVS and CDR2 FNYEAQ. There are 17 residues in the CDR3. With V trimmed by 0 bases and J by 3 bases, 5 bases remained unmatched. The DNA for the CDR3 is TGTGCCAGCAGCTTAGCGCGGGGGGGCGCCGACACCGGGGAGCTGTTTTTT. Amino acid sequence: CASSLARGGADTGELFF.

This chain joins TRBV30 and TRBJ2-1; 7 nucleotides agree with TRBD2. Unmatched junction bases numbered 12, after V lost 2 bases and J lost 2 bases. CDR1 is GTSNPN, CDR2 SVGIG, per germline (reference sequence). The CDR3 sequence is 17 residues long. The CDR3 reads CAWSFGGKAGTYNEQFF. In DNA form, the CDR3 reads TGTGCCTGGAGTTTCGGAGGGAAAGCGGGGACCTACAATGAGCAGTTCTTC.

The V call is TRBV4-3, the J call TRBJ2-7, with D tentatively TRBD1 (5 bases). The J call is in doubt because the DNA end fits TRBJ2-5 better. The CDR3 loop spans 15 amino acids. Germline lookup yields CDR1 LGHNA and CDR2 YSLEER. CDR3 protein: CASSQDSRVQETQYF. CDR3 DNA sequence: TGCGCCAGCAGCCAAGATTCCAGGGTACAAGAGACCCAGTACTTC.

This clonotype was counted between two and nine times. The CDR3, as DNA: TGTGCCAGCAGTTATGGGACAGGGCCAACTAATGAAAAACTGTTTTTT. As protein: CASSYGTGPTNEKLFF. This chain uses TRBV6-5 with TRBJ1-4; TRBD1 matches at 9 bases. The J segment lost 0 bases and the V segment lost 3 bases, leaving 2 bases of the junction unmatched. The CDR3 covers 16 residues. CDR1 and CDR2 from the germline V gene are MNHEY and SVGAGI.

The V and J genes are TRBV5-5 and TRBJ2-1, with 11 bases identical to TRBD2. This CDR3 comprises 17 residues. Germline CDR1 reads SGHKS; CDR2 reads YYEKEE (reference sequence). V was pared by 3 bases and J by 5 bases, with 10 bases of the junction left unmatched. CDR3 DNA: TGTGCCAGCAGCTCCGATATCCTAGCGGGGGGTGACAATGAGCAGTTCTTC. The encoded protein is CASSSDILAGGDNEQFF.

With respect to this clonotype: A read error is possible here, since a much larger clone lies one base away. The chain links TRBV12-3 or TRBV12-4 to TRBJ2-4; unclear D gene. The end of the DNA is better explained by TRBJ2-7, so the J call may be wrong. CDR3 size: 12 residues. CDR3 sequence: CASSLRGFEQYF. Here the CDR3 DNA reads TGTGCCAGCAGTTTACGCGGATTCGAGCAGTACTTC.

J is TRBJ2-7 and V is TRBV6-6; D is uncertain. Trimming stripped 2 bases from V and 5 bases from J, with 10 bases between. CDR1 is MNHNY and CDR2 is SVGAGI in the germline V gene (reference sequence). This CDR3 is 13 amino acids long. The CDR3 DNA reads TGTGCCAGCAGTTACAACCGTAACAACGAGCAGTACTTC. It specifies CASSYNRNNEQYF.

This chain links TRBV5-5 with TRBJ1-2; no definite D call. V was clipped by 0 bases and J by 8 bases, with 14 bases between them. The CDR3 has 14 amino acids. Germline CDR1 reads SGHKS; CDR2 reads YYEKEE (reference sequence). Here the CDR3 reads CASSLGDTTGGYTF. As DNA, the CDR3 is TGTGCCAGCAGCTTGGGAGACACAACTGGGGGCTACACCTTC.

The chain recombines TRBV3-1 with TRBJ2-3; 8 positions match TRBD2. CDR3 size: 15 residues. V trimming: 2 bases; J trimming: 3 bases; junction bases outside the gene matches: 4. CDR1 is LGHDT, CDR2 YNNKEL, per germline (reference sequence). CDR3: CASSQSTSGTDTQYF. As DNA, the CDR3 is TGTGCCAGCAGCCAAAGCACTAGCGGTACAGATACGCAGTATTTT.

The V call is TRBV27, the J call TRBJ1-1, with a tentative D call TRBD1 (6 bases). V dropped 6 bases and J dropped 4 bases, with 15 bases sitting between them. The CDR3 is made up of 14 amino acids. The germline V gene has CDR1 MNHEY and CDR2 SMNVEV (reference sequence). CDR3 loop: CASSPQGWSTEAFF. The DNA for the CDR3 is TGTGCCAGCAGCCCTCAGGGGTGGTCCACTGAAGCTTTCTTT.

V usage is TRBV6-5 and J usage is TRBJ2-7, with D possibly called TRBD1 or TRBD2 (5 bases each). The CDR3 is 16 amino acids. Germline values: CDR1 MNHEY, CDR2 SVGAGI. Deletions cut 6 bases from V and 2 bases from J, with 20 bases between. This CDR3 is CASSIIAGTLPYEQYF. DNA of the CDR3: TGTGCCAGCAGCATCATCGCCGGGACCCTACCCTACGAGCAGTACTTC.

This sequence joins TRBV9 and TRBJ2-7; D uncertain. Trimming pared 0 bases from V and 0 bases from J, leaving 10 bases between. The CDR3 consists of 15 residues. Per the germline V gene, CDR1 is SGDLS and CDR2 is YYNGEE. CDR3 in amino acids: CASSVAPVSSYEQYF. The CDR3 DNA is TGTGCCAGCAGCGTAGCTCCAGTCAGCTCCTACGAGCAGTACTTC.

Only a few counts were recorded for this clonotype. The genes are TRBV27 and TRBJ2-1; 14 positions agree with TRBD2. CDR3 length equals 15 residues. Trimming at V came to 6 bases and at J to 5 bases, leaving 3 bases not matched to a gene. The germline CDR1 and CDR2 sequences are MNHEY and SMNVEV (reference sequence). DNA of the CDR3: TGTGCCAGCAGCCGACTAGCGGGGGGGCACAATGAGCAGTTCTTC. Protein: CASSRLAGGHNEQFF.

This clonotype appeared a few times. The chain recombines TRBV6-5 with TRBJ1-2; D gene ambiguous. The CDR3 consists of 14 residues. In germline, CDR1 is MNHEY, CDR2 SVGAGI. V was clipped by 6 bases and J by 4 bases, with 15 bases between them. CDR3 in amino acids: CASRALEFLYGYTF. The CDR3 DNA follows: TGTGCCAGCAGAGCACTAGAATTCCTCTATGGCTACACCTTC.

As for this clonotype: The junction departs from the called germline gene at one end, perhaps through a read error. CDR3 protein: CASTSRGGGTDMQYF. The DNA for the CDR3 is TGTGCCAGCACTTCTCGAGGGGGGGGAACAGATATGCAGTATTTT. V is TRBV12-3 or TRBV12-4 and J is TRBJ2-3, with a tentative D call TRBD2 (7 bases). This CDR3 is built from 15 residues.

The chain couples TRBV20-1 to TRBJ2-7; possibly TRBD1 for D (6 bases). V lost 6 bases to trimming and J lost 4 bases, with 25 bases between them. This CDR3 spans 16 amino acids. CDR1 and CDR2 from the germline V gene are DFQATT and SNEGSKA (reference sequence). The DNA of the CDR3 is TGCAGTGCCACCCGTTATTTTGAGGGGGAAAGTTACGAGCAGTACTTC. Its protein product is CSATRYFEGESYEQYF.

In this sample, this clonotype turned up many times. The chain recombines TRBV4-1 with TRBJ2-7; TRBD1 aligns across 7 bases. There are 14 residues in the CDR3. Germline V gives CDR1 MGHRA, CDR2 YSYEKL. Germline trimming cut 4 bases from V and 0 bases from J; bases unmatched to any gene: 3. CDR3 sequence reads: CASSRGQASYEQYF. CDR3 in DNA: TGCGCCAGCAGCCGTGGACAGGCCTCCTACGAGCAGTACTTC.

V and J are TRBV4-3 and TRBJ1-1; a possible D gene is TRBD1 (6 bases). This CDR3 comprises 15 residues. Germline assignment: CDR1 LGHNA and CDR2 YSLEER. The V end was cut by 0 bases, the J end by 4 bases, with 12 bases between. CDR3 DNA sequence: TGCGCCAGCAGCCAAGACGCCACAGGGATCACTGAAGCTTTCTTT. Its translation: CASSQDATGITEAFF.

This clonotype showed up just a few times. The gene calls are TRBV2 and TRBJ2-6; D is possibly TRBD1 (6 bases). V was clipped by 6 bases and J by 2 bases, with 8 bases between them. Looked up from germline, CDR1 is SNHLY and CDR2 is FYNNEI. The CDR3 has 14 residues. CDR3 loop: CASRQGTGANVLTF. CDR3 nucleotides: TGTGCCAGCAGACAGGGAACTGGGGCCAACGTCCTGACTTTC.

In its sample, this clonotype was seen a few times. The chain is built from TRBV2 and TRBJ1-2, with 7 bases fitting TRBD1. Germline assignment: CDR1 SNHLY and CDR2 FYNNEI. This CDR3 region has 10 residues. V dropped 3 bases and J dropped 13; count of bases not matched to a gene: 2. The DNA for the CDR3 is TGTGCCAGCAGTGAGGGACAGCGCACCTTC. This encodes CASSEGQRTF.

V gene TRBV6-2 or TRBV6-3 combines with J gene TRBJ2-5, with a weak D call TRBD2 (5 bases). The V gene lost 7 bases and the J gene lost 4 bases, with 16 bases spanning the gap. There are 14 residues in the CDR3. Germline V gives CDR1 MNHEY, CDR2 SVGEGT. DNA for the CDR3: TGTGCCAGCACCCTAGCCACCTTCTCAGAGACCCAGTACTTC. As protein: CASTLATFSETQYF.

The V gene is TRBV12-3 or TRBV12-4, the J gene TRBJ2-3, with D perhaps TRBD2 (6 bases). V dropped 6 bases and J dropped 1 base, with 17 bases sitting between them. The CDR3 is made up of 16 amino acids. CDR3 residues: CASRGGVKAGTDTQYF. Written as DNA, the CDR3 is TGTGCCAGCAGAGGCGGGGTAAAAGCGGGCACAGATACGCAGTATTTT.

This clonotype occurred many times. V is TRBV4-3 and J is TRBJ2-1, with 7 bases fitting TRBD2. CDR1 is LGHNA, CDR2 YSLEER, per germline. CDR3 size: 16 residues. V dropped 0 bases and J dropped 0; count of bases not matched to a gene: 2. In DNA, the CDR3 is TGCGCCAGCAGCCAAGATCGCGGGGGCTCCTACAATGAGCAGTTCTTC. Protein product: CASSQDRGGSYNEQFF.

This clonotype showed up many times. This chain joins TRBV20-1 and TRBJ2-5; unclear D gene. The germline CDR1 and CDR2 sequences are DFQATT and SNEGSKA (reference sequence). This CDR3 comprises 10 residues. V lost 2 bases and J 11 bases, leaving 9 bases between the germline ends. The chain's CDR3 is CSARSGRQYF. The CDR3 DNA follows: TGCAGTGCTAGATCGGGCAGGCAGTACTTC.

The rearrangement links TRBV20-1 to TRBJ1-1; weak D call: TRBD1 (6 bases). The V gene lost 2 bases and the J gene lost 6 bases, with 10 bases spanning the gap. The germline V gene encodes CDR1 DFQATT and CDR2 SNEGSKA (reference sequence). The CDR3 is 12 residues long. The CDR3: CSARPGQPEAFF. CDR3 nucleotides: TGCAGTGCTAGACCCGGACAGCCTGAAGCTTTCTTT.

This chain joins TRBV11-2 and TRBJ1-2, with D uncertain. This CDR3 is 14 amino acids long. Germline V CDR1 and CDR2: SGHAT, FQNNGV. Between the trimmed V and J ends, which lost 4 bases and 0 bases, there was a span of 9 bases. The CDR3 region has the DNA TGTGCCAGCAGCTCCAATCCTACTAACTATGGCTACACCTTC. Its translation: CASSSNPTNYGYTF.